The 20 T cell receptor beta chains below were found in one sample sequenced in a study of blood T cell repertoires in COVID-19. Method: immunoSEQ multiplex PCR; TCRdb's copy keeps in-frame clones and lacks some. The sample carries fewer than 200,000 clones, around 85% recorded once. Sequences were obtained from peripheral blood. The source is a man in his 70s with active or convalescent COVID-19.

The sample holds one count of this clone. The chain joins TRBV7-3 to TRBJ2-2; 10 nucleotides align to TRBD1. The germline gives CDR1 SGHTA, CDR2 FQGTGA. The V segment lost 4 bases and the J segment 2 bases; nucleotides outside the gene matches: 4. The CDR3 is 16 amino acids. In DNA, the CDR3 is TGTGCCAGCAGCTCCCGACAGGGGGCTAACACCGGGGAGCTGTTTTTT. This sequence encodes CASSSRQGANTGELFF.

CDR3 nucleotide sequence: TGCGCCAGCGGGGGGGAAGGGCAAGAGACCCAGTACTTC. Protein: CASGGEGQETQYF. The rearrangement uses TRBV5-1 and TRBJ2-5; 7 nucleotides align to TRBD2. Germline V gene sequence: CDR1 SGHRS, CDR2 YFSETQ. There are 13 residues in the CDR3. Trimming removed 7 bases from V and 2 bases from J; junction bases left unmatched: 5.

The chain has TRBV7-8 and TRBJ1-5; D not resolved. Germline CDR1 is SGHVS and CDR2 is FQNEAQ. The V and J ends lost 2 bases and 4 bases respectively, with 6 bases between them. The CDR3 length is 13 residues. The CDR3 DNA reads TGTGCCAGCAGCTTACGGGGTAATCAGCCCCAGCATTTT. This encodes CASSLRGNQPQHF.

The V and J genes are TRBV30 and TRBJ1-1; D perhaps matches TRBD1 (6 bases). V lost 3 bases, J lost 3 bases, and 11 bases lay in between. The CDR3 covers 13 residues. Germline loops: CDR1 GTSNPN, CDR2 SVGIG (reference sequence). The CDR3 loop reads CAWSPQGYTEAFF. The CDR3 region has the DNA TGTGCCTGGAGCCCACAGGGCTACACTGAAGCTTTCTTT.

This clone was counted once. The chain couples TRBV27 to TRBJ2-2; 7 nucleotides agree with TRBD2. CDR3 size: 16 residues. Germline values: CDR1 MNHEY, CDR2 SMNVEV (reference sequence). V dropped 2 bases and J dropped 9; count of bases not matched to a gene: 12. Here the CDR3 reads CASSLRREGPFWELFF. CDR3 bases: TGTGCCAGCAGTTTAAGGAGGGAGGGCCCGTTCTGGGAGCTGTTTTTT.

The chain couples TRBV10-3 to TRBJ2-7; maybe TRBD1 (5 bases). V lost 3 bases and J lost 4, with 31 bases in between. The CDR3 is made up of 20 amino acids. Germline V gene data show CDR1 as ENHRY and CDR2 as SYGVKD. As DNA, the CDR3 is TGTGCCATCAGTGACCCCCCTCGGAAGGGGTCGGTGGGTAACCCATACGAGCAGTACTTC. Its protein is CAISDPPRKGSVGNPYEQYF.

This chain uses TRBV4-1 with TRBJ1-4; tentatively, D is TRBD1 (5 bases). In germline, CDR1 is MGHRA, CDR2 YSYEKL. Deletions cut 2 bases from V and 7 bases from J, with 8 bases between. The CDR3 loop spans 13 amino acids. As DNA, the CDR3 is TGCGCCAGCAGCCAATGGCAGGGTGAAAAACTGTTTTTT. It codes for CASSQWQGEKLFF.

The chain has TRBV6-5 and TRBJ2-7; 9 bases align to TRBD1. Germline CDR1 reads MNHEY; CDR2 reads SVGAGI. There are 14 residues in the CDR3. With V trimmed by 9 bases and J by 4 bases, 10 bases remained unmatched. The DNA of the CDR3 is TGTGCCAGTAGAATACGGGGACAGGGATACGAGCAGTACTTC. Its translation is CASRIRGQGYEQYF.

The CDR3 loop reads CAISESLRAGVQETQYF. The CDR3 nucleotides are TGTGCCATCAGTGAGTCCCTCCGAGCGGGGGTACAAGAGACCCAGTACTTC. J is TRBJ2-5 and V is TRBV10-3; TRBD2 matches 8 bases. The V and J ends lost 0 bases and 2 bases, in that order; junction bases with no gene match: 8. This CDR3 comprises 17 residues. The germline CDR1 and CDR2 sequences are ENHRY and SYGVKD.

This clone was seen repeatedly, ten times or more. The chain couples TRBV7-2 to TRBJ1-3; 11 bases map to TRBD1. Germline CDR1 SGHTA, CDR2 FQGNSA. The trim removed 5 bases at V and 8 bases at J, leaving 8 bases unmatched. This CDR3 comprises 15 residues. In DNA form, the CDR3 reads TGTGCCAGCAGCGCGGACAGGGGGCAAGGCTACACCATATATTTT. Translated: CASSADRGQGYTIYF.

Here the CDR3 DNA reads TGTGCCAGTAGTCTCTTACAGGGGGTAAGGACAGATACGCAGTATTTT. This translates into CASSLLQGVRTDTQYF. The chain recombines TRBV19 with TRBJ2-3; TRBD1 matches 8 bases. This CDR3 contains 16 residues. The V gene's germline CDR1 is LNHDA and CDR2 SQIVND (reference sequence). Trimming took 5 bases from V and 3 from J; bases not matched to a gene: 10. Drawing the rest from reference TRBV19 and TRBJ2-3, the complete variable domain is DGGITQSPKYLFRKEGQNVTLSCEQNLNHDAMYWYRQDPGQGLRLIYYSQIVNDFQKGDIAEGYSVSREKKESFPLTVTSAQKNPTAFYLCASSLLQGVRTDTQYFGPGTRLTVL.

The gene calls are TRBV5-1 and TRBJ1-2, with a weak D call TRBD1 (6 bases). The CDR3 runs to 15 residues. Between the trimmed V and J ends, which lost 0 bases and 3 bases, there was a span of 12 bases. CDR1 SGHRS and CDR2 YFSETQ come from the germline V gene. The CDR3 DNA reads TGCGCCAGCAGCTTGGTAGAACAGGGCCACTATGGCTACACCTTC. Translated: CASSLVEQGHYGYTF.

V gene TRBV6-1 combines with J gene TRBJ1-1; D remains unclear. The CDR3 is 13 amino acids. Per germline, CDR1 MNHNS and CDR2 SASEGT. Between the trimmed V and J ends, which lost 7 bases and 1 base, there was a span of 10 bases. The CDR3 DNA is TGTGCCAGCATTTTCAGTGAGAACACTGAAGCTTTCTTT. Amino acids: CASIFSENTEAFF.

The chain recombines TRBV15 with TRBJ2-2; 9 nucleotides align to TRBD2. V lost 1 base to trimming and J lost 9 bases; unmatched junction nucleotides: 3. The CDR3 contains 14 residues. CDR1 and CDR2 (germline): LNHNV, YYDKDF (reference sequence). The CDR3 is CATSRAAGGRELFF. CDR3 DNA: TGTGCCACCAGCAGAGCAGCGGGGGGCCGGGAGCTGTTTTTT.

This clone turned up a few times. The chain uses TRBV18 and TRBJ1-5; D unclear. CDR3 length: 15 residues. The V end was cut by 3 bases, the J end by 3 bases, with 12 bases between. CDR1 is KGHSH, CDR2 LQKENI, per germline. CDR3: CASSPSEGNNQPQHF. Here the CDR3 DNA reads TGTGCCAGCTCACCCTCCGAGGGTAACAATCAGCCCCAGCATTTT. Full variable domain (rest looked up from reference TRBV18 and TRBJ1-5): NAGVMQNPRHLVRRRGQEARLRCSPMKGHSHVYWYRQLPEEGLKFMVYLQKENIIDESGMPKERFSAEFPKEGPSILRIQQVVRGDSAAYFCASSPSEGNNQPQHFGDGTRLSIL.

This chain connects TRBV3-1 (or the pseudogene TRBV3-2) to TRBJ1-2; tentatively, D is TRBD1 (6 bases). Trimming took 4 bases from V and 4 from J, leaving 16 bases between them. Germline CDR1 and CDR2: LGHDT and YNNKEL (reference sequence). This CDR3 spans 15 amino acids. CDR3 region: CASSPDQGPIYGYTF. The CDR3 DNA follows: TGTGCCAGCAGCCCCGATCAGGGGCCTATCTATGGCTACACCTTC.

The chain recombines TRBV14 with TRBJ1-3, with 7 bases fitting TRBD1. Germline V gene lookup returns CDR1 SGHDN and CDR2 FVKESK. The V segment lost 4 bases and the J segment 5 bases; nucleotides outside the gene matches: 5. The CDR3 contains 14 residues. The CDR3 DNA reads TGTGCCAGCAGCCCGCGGGACAGCCGAAACACCATATATTTT. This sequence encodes CASSPRDSRNTIYF.

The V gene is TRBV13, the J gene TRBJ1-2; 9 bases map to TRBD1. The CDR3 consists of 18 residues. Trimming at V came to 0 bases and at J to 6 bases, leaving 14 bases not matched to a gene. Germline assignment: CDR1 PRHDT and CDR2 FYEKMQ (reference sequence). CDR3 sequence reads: CASSLGLINTGGRHGYTF. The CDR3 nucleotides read TGTGCCAGCAGCTTAGGCCTGATAAATACAGGGGGCCGCCATGGCTACACCTTC. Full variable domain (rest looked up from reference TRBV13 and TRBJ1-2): AAGVIQSPRHLIKEKRETATLKCYPIPRHDTVYWYQQGPGQDPQFLISFYEKMQSDKGSIPDRFSAQQFSDYHSELNMSSLELGDSALYFCASSLGLINTGGRHGYTFGSGTRLTVV.

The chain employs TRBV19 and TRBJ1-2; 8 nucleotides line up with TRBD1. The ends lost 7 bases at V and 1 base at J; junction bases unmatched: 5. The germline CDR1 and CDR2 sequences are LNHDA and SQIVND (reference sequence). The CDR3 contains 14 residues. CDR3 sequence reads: CASNLQGDNYGYTF. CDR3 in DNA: TGTGCCAGTAACCTACAGGGGGATAACTATGGCTACACCTTC.

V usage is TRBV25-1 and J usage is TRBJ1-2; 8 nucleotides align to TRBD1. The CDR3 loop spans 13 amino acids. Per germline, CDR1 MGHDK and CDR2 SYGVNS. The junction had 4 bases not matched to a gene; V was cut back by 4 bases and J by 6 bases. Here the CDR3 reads CASSAQGADGYTF. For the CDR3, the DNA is TGTGCCAGCAGTGCGCAGGGGGCTGATGGCTACACCTTC.